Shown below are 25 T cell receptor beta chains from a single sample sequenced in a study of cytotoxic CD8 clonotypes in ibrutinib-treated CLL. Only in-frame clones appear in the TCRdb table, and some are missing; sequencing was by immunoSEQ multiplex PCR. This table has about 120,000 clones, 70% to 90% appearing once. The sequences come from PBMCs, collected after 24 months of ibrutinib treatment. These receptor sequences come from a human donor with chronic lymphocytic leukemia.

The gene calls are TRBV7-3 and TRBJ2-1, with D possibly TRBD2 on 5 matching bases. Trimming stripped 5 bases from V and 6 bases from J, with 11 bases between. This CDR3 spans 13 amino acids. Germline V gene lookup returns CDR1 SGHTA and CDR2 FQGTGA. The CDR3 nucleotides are TGTGCCAGCAGCCTATCTAGCCGCAATGAGCAGTTCTTC. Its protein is CASSLSSRNEQFF.

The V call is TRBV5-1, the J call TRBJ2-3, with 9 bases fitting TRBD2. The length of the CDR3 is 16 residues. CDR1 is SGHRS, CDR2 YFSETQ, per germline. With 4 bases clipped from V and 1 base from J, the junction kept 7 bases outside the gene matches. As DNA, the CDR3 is TGCGCCAGCAGCCTGAGCGGGAGGAGGGGCACAGATACGCAGTATTTT. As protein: CASSLSGRRGTDTQYF. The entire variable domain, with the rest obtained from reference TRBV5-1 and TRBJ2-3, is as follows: KAGVTQTPRYLIKTRGQQVTLSCSPISGHRSVSWYQQTPGQGLQFLFEYFSETQRNKGNFPGRFSGRQFSNSRSEMNVSTLELGDSALYLCASSLSGRRGTDTQYFGPGTRLTVL.

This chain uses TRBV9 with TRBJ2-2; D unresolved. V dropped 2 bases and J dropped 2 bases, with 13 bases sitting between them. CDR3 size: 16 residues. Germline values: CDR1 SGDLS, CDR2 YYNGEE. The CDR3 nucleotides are TGTGCCAGCAGCGTTGACCCGACCATAAACACCGGGGAGCTGTTTTTT. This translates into CASSVDPTINTGELFF.

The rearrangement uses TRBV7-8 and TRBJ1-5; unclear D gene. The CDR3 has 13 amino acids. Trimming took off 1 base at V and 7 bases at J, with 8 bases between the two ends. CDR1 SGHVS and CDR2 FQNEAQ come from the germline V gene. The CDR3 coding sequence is TGTGCCAGCAGCTTAGATCTGTCCCAGCCCCAGCATTTT. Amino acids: CASSLDLSQPQHF.

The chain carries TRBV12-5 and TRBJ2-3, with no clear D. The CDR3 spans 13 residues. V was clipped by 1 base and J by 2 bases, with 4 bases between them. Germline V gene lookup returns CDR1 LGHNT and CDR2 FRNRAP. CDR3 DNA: TGTGCTAGTGGTTTGGCAGTCACAGATACGCAGTATTTT. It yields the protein CASGLAVTDTQYF.

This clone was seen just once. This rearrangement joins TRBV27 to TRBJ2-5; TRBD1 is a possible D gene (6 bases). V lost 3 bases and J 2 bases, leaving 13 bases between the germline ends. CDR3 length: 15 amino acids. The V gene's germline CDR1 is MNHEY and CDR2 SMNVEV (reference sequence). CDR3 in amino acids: CASSFRTDRQETQYF. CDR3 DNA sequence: TGTGCCAGCAGTTTTCGGACAGATCGACAAGAGACCCAGTACTTC.

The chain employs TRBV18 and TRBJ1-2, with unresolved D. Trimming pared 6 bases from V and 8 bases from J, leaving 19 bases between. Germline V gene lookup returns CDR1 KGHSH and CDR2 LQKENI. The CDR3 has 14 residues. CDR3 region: CASSPLPGGGGYTF. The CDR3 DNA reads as TGTGCCAGCTCCCCTTTACCCGGCGGAGGGGGCTACACCTTC.

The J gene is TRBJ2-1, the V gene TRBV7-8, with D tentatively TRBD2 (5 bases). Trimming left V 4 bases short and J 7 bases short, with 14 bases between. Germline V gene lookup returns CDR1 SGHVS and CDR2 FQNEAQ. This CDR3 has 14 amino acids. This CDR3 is CASSWFLAQNEQFF. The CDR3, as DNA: TGTGCCAGCAGCTGGTTCCTAGCCCAAAATGAGCAGTTCTTC.

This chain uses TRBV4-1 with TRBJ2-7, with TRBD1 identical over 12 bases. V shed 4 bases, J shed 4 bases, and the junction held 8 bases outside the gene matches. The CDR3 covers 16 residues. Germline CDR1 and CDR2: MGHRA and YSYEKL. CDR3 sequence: CASSRLPGQGAYEQYF. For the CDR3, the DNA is TGCGCCAGCAGCCGCCTTCCGGGACAGGGGGCGTACGAGCAGTACTTC.

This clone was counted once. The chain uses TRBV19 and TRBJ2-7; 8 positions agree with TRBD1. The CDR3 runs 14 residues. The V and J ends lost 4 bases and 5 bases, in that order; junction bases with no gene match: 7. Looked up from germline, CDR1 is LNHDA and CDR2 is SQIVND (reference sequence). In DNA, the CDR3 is TGTGCCAGTAGTAAAACAGGGGGAGTCGACGAGCAGTACTTC. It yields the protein CASSKTGGVDEQYF.

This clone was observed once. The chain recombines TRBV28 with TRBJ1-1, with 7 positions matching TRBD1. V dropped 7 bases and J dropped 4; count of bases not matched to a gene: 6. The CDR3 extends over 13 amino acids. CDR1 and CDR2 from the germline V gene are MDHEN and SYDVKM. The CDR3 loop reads CASTRPGGTEAFF. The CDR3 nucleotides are TGTGCCAGCACCCGACCAGGGGGCACTGAAGCTTTCTTT.

This CDR3 is CASSPGGRGDNEQFF. In DNA, the CDR3 is TGCGCCAGCAGCCCCGGGGGGCGGGGGGACAATGAGCAGTTCTTC. This chain links TRBV4-1 with TRBJ2-1; TRBD2 aligns across 8 bases. The CDR3 is 15 residues long. V lost 4 bases, J lost 5 bases, and 7 bases stayed unmatched. CDR1 MGHRA and CDR2 YSYEKL come from the germline V gene.

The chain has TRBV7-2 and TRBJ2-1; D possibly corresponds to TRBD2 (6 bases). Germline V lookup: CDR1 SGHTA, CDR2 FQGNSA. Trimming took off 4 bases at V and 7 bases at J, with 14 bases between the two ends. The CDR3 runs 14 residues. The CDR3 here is CASSSWRAGNEQFF. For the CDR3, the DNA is TGTGCCAGCAGCTCCTGGAGGGCTGGGAATGAGCAGTTCTTC.

The CDR3 loop reads CATSRNTEAFF. Here the CDR3 DNA reads TGTGCCACCAGCAGAAACACTGAAGCTTTCTTT. The chain recombines TRBV15 with TRBJ1-1; D is unresolved. The V and J ends lost 2 bases and 2 bases respectively, with 0 bases between them. Germline lookup yields CDR1 LNHNV and CDR2 YYDKDF (reference sequence). The length of the CDR3 is 11 residues.

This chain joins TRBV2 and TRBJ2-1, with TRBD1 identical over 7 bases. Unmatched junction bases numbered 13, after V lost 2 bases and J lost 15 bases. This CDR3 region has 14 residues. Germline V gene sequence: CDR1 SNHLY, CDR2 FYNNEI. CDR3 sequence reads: CASSERGQATGRFF. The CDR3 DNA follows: TGTGCCAGCAGTGAAAGGGGGCAGGCAACTGGGCGGTTCTTC.

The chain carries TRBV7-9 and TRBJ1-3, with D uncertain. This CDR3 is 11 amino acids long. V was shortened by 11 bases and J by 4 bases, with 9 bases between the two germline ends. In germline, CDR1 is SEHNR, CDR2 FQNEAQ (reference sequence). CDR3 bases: TGTGCCCTAAAGACCGGAAACACCATATATTTT. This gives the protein CALKTGNTIYF.

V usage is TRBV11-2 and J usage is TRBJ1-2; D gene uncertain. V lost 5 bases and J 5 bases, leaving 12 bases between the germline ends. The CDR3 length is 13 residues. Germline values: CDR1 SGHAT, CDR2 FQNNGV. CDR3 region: CASSDPGRYGYTF. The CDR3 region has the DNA TGTGCCAGCAGCGATCCGGGCCGATATGGCTACACCTTC. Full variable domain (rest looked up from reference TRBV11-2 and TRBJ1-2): EAGVAQSPRYKIIEKRQSVAFWCNPISGHATLYWYQQILGQGPKLLIQFQNNGVVDDSQLPKDRFSAERLKGVDSTLKIQPAKLEDSAVYLCASSDPGRYGYTFGSGTRLTVV.

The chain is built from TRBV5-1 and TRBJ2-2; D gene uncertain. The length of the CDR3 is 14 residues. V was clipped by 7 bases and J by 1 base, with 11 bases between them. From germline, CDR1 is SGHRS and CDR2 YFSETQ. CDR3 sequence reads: CASFLDGNTGELFF. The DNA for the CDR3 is TGCGCCAGCTTTTTGGACGGGAACACCGGGGAGCTGTTTTTT.

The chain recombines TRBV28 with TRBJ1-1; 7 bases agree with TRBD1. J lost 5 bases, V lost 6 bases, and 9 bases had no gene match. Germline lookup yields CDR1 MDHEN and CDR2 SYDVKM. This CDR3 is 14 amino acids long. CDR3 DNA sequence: TGTGCCAGCAGCACCTACAGGGGACGGACTGAAGCTTTCTTT. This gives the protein CASSTYRGRTEAFF.

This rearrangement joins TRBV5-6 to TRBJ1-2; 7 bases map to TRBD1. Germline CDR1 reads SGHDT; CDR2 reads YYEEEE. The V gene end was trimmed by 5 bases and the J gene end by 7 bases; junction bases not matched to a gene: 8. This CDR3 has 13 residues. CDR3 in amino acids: CASSYTGARGYTF. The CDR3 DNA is TGTGCCAGCAGTTACACAGGGGCCCGTGGCTACACCTTC.

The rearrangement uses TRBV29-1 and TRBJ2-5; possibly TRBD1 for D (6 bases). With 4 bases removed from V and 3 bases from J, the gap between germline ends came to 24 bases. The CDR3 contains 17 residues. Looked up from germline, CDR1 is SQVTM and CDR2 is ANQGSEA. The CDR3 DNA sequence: TGCAGCGTTGGGGGTTCTATTTACCTTGCAGGGGAAGAGACCCAGTACTTC. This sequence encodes CSVGGSIYLAGEETQYF.

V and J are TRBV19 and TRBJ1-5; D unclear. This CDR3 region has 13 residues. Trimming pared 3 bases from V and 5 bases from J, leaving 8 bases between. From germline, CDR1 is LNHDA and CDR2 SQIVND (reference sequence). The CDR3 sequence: CASSIRVHQPQHF. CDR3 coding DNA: TGTGCCAGTAGTATCCGGGTCCATCAGCCCCAGCATTTT.

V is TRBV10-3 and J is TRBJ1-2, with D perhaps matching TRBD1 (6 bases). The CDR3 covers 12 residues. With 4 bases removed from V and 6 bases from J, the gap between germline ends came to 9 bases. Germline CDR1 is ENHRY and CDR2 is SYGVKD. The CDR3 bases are TGTGCCATCAGTGGTGCAGGGGATGGCTACACCTTC. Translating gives CAISGAGDGYTF.

The CDR3 bases are TGTGCCAGCAGCCGAGGAGATAGCAATCAGCCCCAGCATTTT. Amino acid sequence: CASSRGDSNQPQHF. The rearrangement links TRBV7-2 to TRBJ1-5, with D uncertain. Trimming left V 5 bases short and J 0 bases short, with 8 bases between. The CDR3 contains 14 residues. Germline V gene sequence: CDR1 SGHTA, CDR2 FQGNSA.

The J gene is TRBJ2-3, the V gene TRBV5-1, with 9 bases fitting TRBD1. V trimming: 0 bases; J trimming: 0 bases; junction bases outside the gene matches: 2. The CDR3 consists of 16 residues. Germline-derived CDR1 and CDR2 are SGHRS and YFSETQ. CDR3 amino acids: CASSLGTGASTDTQYF. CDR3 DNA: TGCGCCAGCAGCTTGGGGACAGGGGCTAGCACAGATACGCAGTATTTT. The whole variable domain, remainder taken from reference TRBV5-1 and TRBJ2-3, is KAGVTQTPRYLIKTRGQQVTLSCSPISGHRSVSWYQQTPGQGLQFLFEYFSETQRNKGNFPGRFSGRQFSNSRSEMNVSTLELGDSALYLCASSLGTGASTDTQYFGPGTRLTVL.